These 27 T cell receptor beta chains came from one sample sequenced in a study of T cells in Graves' hyperthyroidism and ophthalmopathy. The CDR3 regions of TCR beta were amplified from RNA transcripts. When the TCR CDR3 underwent first-round RT-PCR, the HTBI primer set was used. One entry per CDR3 protein, called by TCRdb with MiXCR from the multiplex PCR reads. Seen here are 300,000 to 450,000 distinct CDR3 sequences, 14% observed once, and the top ten hold about 19%. Material for sequencing was blood. The origin of the receptors is a woman in her 30s with Graves' ophthalmopathy.

This clonotype was observed a handful of times. The rearrangement uses TRBV20-1 and TRBJ2-4; D tentatively fits TRBD1 or TRBD2 (5 bases each). Trimming removed 6 bases from V and 4 bases from J, with 31 bases in between. This CDR3 comprises 19 residues. The germline V gene has CDR1 DFQATT and CDR2 SNEGSKA (reference sequence). The CDR3 nucleotides read TGCAGTGCACCAGCCGACGAGTCAGGGCGGGCGACGTTGAAAAACATTCAGTACTTC. Translating it yields CSAPADESGRATLKNIQYF.

This chain connects TRBV14 to TRBJ2-3; D could derive from TRBD1 or TRBD2 (5 bases each). From germline, CDR1 is SGHDN and CDR2 FVKESK. This CDR3 contains 15 residues. V shed 3 bases and J shed 8 bases, with 18 bases lying between them. CDR3 DNA: TGTGCCAGCAGCCAGACCACGGGGCGTCGCGGTACGCAGTATTTT. This encodes CASSQTTGRRGTQYF.

Ten or more counts support this clonotype. V gene TRBV6-1 combines with J gene TRBJ1-5; D not resolved. Between the trimmed V and J ends, which lost 2 bases and 7 bases, there was a span of 12 bases. The CDR3 runs 14 residues. Germline loops: CDR1 MNHNS, CDR2 SASEGT. The chain's CDR3 is CASSEFGVGQPQHF. CDR3 DNA sequence: TGTGCCAGCAGTGAATTTGGTGTTGGGCAGCCCCAGCATTTT.

This clonotype was detected ten times or more. This sequence joins TRBV28 and TRBJ1-2; TRBD1 matches at 9 bases. The J segment lost 2 bases and the V segment lost 5 bases, leaving 0 bases of the junction unmatched. This CDR3 spans 13 amino acids. In germline, CDR1 is MDHEN, CDR2 SYDVKM. CDR3 sequence (DNA): TGTGCCAGCAGTGGACAGGGGAACTATGGCTACACCTTC. It specifies CASSGQGNYGYTF.

This clonotype was detected only a few times. The chain has TRBV10-3 and TRBJ1-1, with 9 bases fitting TRBD1. V was clipped by 2 bases and J by 11 bases; unmatched bases: 6. This CDR3 is 13 amino acids long. CDR1 is ENHRY, CDR2 SYGVKD, per germline. The CDR3 is CAISETGTGRAFF. The CDR3 DNA is TGTGCCATCAGTGAGACCGGGACAGGGAGGGCTTTCTTT.

In its sample, this clonotype was seen many times. This chain joins TRBV5-1 and TRBJ1-2, with no clear D. CDR1 SGHRS and CDR2 YFSETQ come from the germline V gene. The CDR3 consists of 13 residues. The V end lost 1 base, the J end lost 3 bases, and 7 bases lay between the germline ends. CDR3 sequence reads: CASSLSRDYGYTF. The DNA of the CDR3 is TGCGCCAGCAGCTTGAGCAGAGACTATGGCTACACCTTC.

Ten or more counts support this clonotype. The chain is built from TRBV28 and TRBJ1-6; 9 bases fit TRBD1. V lost 6 bases and J lost 7; bases outside the gene matches: 10. Germline V gene data show CDR1 as MDHEN and CDR2 as SYDVKM. The CDR3 is 16 amino acids. CDR3 sequence: CASSKQGAARNSPLHF. As DNA, the CDR3 is TGTGCCAGCAGCAAACAGGGGGCCGCGCGCAATTCACCCCTCCACTTT.

The chain links TRBV7-2 to TRBJ2-2; perhaps TRBD2 as D (6 bases). Trimming cost V 6 bases and J 7 bases, with 12 bases left between them. The CDR3 spans 13 residues. Looked up from germline, CDR1 is SGHTA and CDR2 is FQGNSA. The CDR3 protein is CASSRVEGGELFF. Written as DNA, the CDR3 is TGTGCCAGCAGTCGGGTGGAGGGCGGGGAGCTGTTTTTT.

In this sample, this clonotype turned up many times. This chain connects TRBV7-3 to TRBJ1-6; possibly TRBD1 for D (6 bases). CDR1 and CDR2 from the germline V gene are SGHTA and FQGTGA. Deletions cut 1 base from V and 8 bases from J, with 12 bases between. The CDR3 length is 15 residues. Here the CDR3 reads CASSLRGGVDSPLHF. CDR3 nucleotide sequence: TGTGCCAGCAGCTTAAGAGGGGGGGTAGATTCACCCCTCCACTTT.

About this clonotype itself: A much larger clone lies a single base off, so this may be a read error. The chain joins TRBV20-1 to TRBJ2-3, with 16 bases lining up with TRBD2. The germline V gene has CDR1 DFQATT and CDR2 SNEGSKA (reference sequence). This CDR3 is built from 16 residues. The CDR3 sequence: CSAGTSGGAVTDTLYF. Here the CDR3 DNA reads TGCAGCGCCGGGACTAGCGGGGGGGCCGTCACAGATACGCTGTATTTT.

This clonotype occurred many times. The rearrangement joins TRBV11-2 to TRBJ1-1; 11 bases are shared with TRBD1. The CDR3 spans 15 residues. V lost 0 bases, J lost 5 bases, and 2 bases stayed unmatched. CDR1 and CDR2 from the germline V gene are SGHAT and FQNNGV. The chain's CDR3 is CASSLEGTGGTEAFF. Here the CDR3 DNA reads TGTGCCAGCAGCTTAGAGGGGACAGGGGGGACTGAAGCTTTCTTT.

Of note for this clonotype: Just one base apart from a much larger clone, this may be a read error. V gene TRBV5-1 combines with J gene TRBJ1-1; 10 positions match TRBD1. The CDR3 spans 13 residues. Germline CDR1 reads SGHRS; CDR2 reads YFSETQ. V gave up 7 bases and J gave up 6 bases; unmatched junction bases: 6. CDR3 sequence (DNA): TGCGCCAGCGGTCGACAGGGGGCGGCTGAAGCTTTCTTT. This gives the protein CASGRQGAAEAFF.

This clonotype showed up many times. The CDR3, as DNA: TGTGCCAGCAGTTCATTCCACCGATTGGCAGGATACAATCAGCCCCAGCATTTT. Its translation is CASSSFHRLAGYNQPQHF. This chain uses TRBV28 with TRBJ1-5; D remains unclear. Between the trimmed V and J ends, which lost 4 bases and 3 bases, there was a span of 22 bases. CDR3 size: 18 residues. Germline CDR1 and CDR2: MDHEN and SYDVKM.

This clonotype was counted ten times or more. This chain connects TRBV6-1 to TRBJ2-1; no clear D. CDR3 length: 10 amino acids. The germline V gene has CDR1 MNHNS and CDR2 SASEGT. The germline V and J ends were trimmed by 5 bases and 8 bases, with 4 bases remaining between them. The chain's CDR3 is CASSLYEQFF. The CDR3 DNA reads as TGTGCCAGCAGTCTATATGAGCAGTTCTTC.

This clonotype was counted many times. This chain joins TRBV15 and TRBJ2-1, with a possible D match to TRBD2 (5 bases). Germline assignment: CDR1 LNHNV and CDR2 YYDKDF (reference sequence). Between the trimmed V and J ends, which lost 0 bases and 5 bases, there was a span of 11 bases. CDR3 length: 15 residues. CDR3 in DNA: TGTGCCACCAGCAGAGAGTCTAGCCTCAACAATGAGCAGTTCTTC. It translates to CATSRESSLNNEQFF.

This clonotype was picked up a small number of times. The V gene is TRBV9, the J gene TRBJ2-5; the D call may be TRBD1 or TRBD2 (5 bases each). V dropped 5 bases and J dropped 2 bases, with 13 bases sitting between them. This CDR3 contains 14 residues. CDR1 and CDR2 (germline): SGDLS, YYNGEE. The DNA of the CDR3 is TGTGCCAGCAGTGAGGGGACCTATCAAGAGACCCAGTACTTC. Its protein product is CASSEGTYQETQYF.

The chain couples TRBV5-1 to TRBJ1-6; D call uncertain. The germline V gene has CDR1 SGHRS and CDR2 YFSETQ. V was clipped by 0 bases and J by 7 bases, with 8 bases between them. This CDR3 is built from 14 residues. DNA for the CDR3: TGCGCCAGCAGCTTGGTTGTGGGGAATTCACCCCTCCACTTT. Translating gives CASSLVVGNSPLHF. The variable domain in full, with the rest retrieved from reference TRBV5-1 and TRBJ1-6, is KAGVTQTPRYLIKTRGQQVTLSCSPISGHRSVSWYQQTPGQGLQFLFEYFSETQRNKGNFPGRFSGRQFSNSRSEMNVSTLELGDSALYLCASSLVVGNSPLHFGNGTRLTVT.

This clonotype has only a few counts. V usage is TRBV5-1 and J usage is TRBJ2-7, with D perhaps assigned TRBD1 or TRBD2 (5 bases each). The germline CDR1 and CDR2 sequences are SGHRS and YFSETQ. The V gene lost 10 bases and the J gene lost 2 bases, with 16 bases spanning the gap. This CDR3 is 13 amino acids long. The CDR3 region has the DNA TGCGCCGGGGGAAGCCCGGATGCCTACGAGCAGTACTTC. Residues: CAGGSPDAYEQYF.

This clonotype came up many times. This rearrangement joins TRBV5-6 to TRBJ2-5; perhaps TRBD2 as D (6 bases). The CDR3 is 15 amino acids. V gave up 5 bases and J gave up 4 bases, with 18 bases separating them. CDR1 and CDR2 (germline): SGHDT, YYEEEE. CDR3 protein: CASRSVASVVETQYF. DNA for the CDR3: TGTGCCAGCAGGTCGGTCGCTAGCGTAGTAGAGACCCAGTACTTC. Full variable domain (remainder filled in from reference TRBV5-6 and TRBJ2-5): DAGVTQSPTHLIKTRGQQVTLRCSPKSGHDTVSWYQQALGQGPQFIFQYYEEEERQRGNFPDRFSGHQFPNYSSELNVNALLLGDSALYLCASRSVASVVETQYFGPGTRLLVL.

This clonotype was observed many times. The genes are TRBV6-1 and TRBJ1-2; D unclear. Looked up from germline, CDR1 is MNHNS and CDR2 is SASEGT. The CDR3 length is 15 residues. Between the trimmed V and J ends, which lost 1 base and 2 bases, there was a span of 11 bases. CDR3 coding DNA: TGTGCCAGCAGTGAAGGGCACCGGGAAAACTATGGCTACACCTTC. Its protein product is CASSEGHRENYGYTF.

In its sample, this clonotype was seen many times. The V and J genes are TRBV2 and TRBJ2-3; D may be TRBD1 (6 bases). This CDR3 region has 15 residues. The germline CDR1 and CDR2 sequences are SNHLY and FYNNEI. Trimming pared 4 bases from V and 1 base from J, leaving 12 bases between. The DNA for the CDR3 is TGTGCCAGCAGTGGGGGGCGAGGAGGCACAGATACGCAGTATTTT. Translating gives CASSGGRGGTDTQYF.

This clonotype has more than one count but fewer than ten. V gene TRBV27 combines with J gene TRBJ2-7, with 7 positions matching TRBD1. The V segment lost 3 bases and the J segment 0 bases; nucleotides outside the gene matches: 5. The CDR3 runs 15 residues. CDR1 and CDR2 (germline): MNHEY, SMNVEV (reference sequence). The CDR3 bases are TGTGCCAGCAGTTTGTTACAGGGGTTCTCCTACGAGCAGTACTTC. This translates into CASSLLQGFSYEQYF.

The table lists this clonotype with many counts. V and J are TRBV11-2 and TRBJ2-3; 13 nucleotides match TRBD2. The CDR3 has 16 residues. Germline CDR1 SGHAT, CDR2 FQNNGV. Trimming removed 5 bases from V and 3 bases from J; junction bases left unmatched: 5. CDR3 DNA sequence: TGTGCCAGCAGCCGATTGGGACTAGCGGGGACAGATACGCAGTATTTT. Its protein product is CASSRLGLAGTDTQYF. The variable domain in full, completed from reference TRBV11-2 and TRBJ2-3, reads EAGVAQSPRYKIIEKRQSVAFWCNPISGHATLYWYQQILGQGPKLLIQFQNNGVVDDSQLPKDRFSAERLKGVDSTLKIQPAKLEDSAVYLCASSRLGLAGTDTQYFGPGTRLTVL.

This clonotype has at least ten counts. This chain uses TRBV11-2 with TRBJ2-1; TRBD2 matches 10 bases. After removal of 5 bases from V and 10 bases from J, the junction contained 17 bases not matched to a gene. This CDR3 has 17 amino acids. Germline V gene sequence: CDR1 SGHAT, CDR2 FQNNGV. The CDR3 sequence is CASSPVAGTSATQEQFF. Written as DNA, the CDR3 is TGTGCCAGCAGCCCAGTAGCCGGGACTAGCGCTACTCAAGAGCAGTTCTTC.

This clonotype showed up many times. The chain joins TRBV11-2 to TRBJ2-6, with no clear D. Germline CDR1 SGHAT, CDR2 FQNNGV. Trimming stripped 3 bases from V and 0 bases from J, with 15 bases between. There are 18 residues in the CDR3. CDR3 DNA sequence: TGTGCCAGCAGCTTCCTCCCCCCCCAGCTCTCTGGGGCCAACGTCCTGACTTTC. Its protein is CASSFLPPQLSGANVLTF.

This clonotype appeared once. The V gene is TRBV6-1, the J gene TRBJ1-1; TRBD1 aligns across 8 bases. Trimming took 7 bases from V and 4 from J; bases not matched to a gene: 5. Germline V gene lookup returns CDR1 MNHNS and CDR2 SASEGT. There are 13 residues in the CDR3. The DNA of the CDR3 is TGTGCCAGCACCTGGACAGGGATCACTGAAGCTTTCTTT. As protein: CASTWTGITEAFF.

As to this clonotype: A read error may explain this, as a much larger clone is one base away. The chain recombines TRBV6-4 with TRBJ1-6; TRBD1 is a possible D gene (6 bases). Germline values: CDR1 MRHNA, CDR2 SNTAGT. CDR3 length: 19 residues. The V end was cut by 8 bases, the J end by 0 bases, with 23 bases between. The CDR3 DNA reads TGTGCCAGCCCGAATCCTAAGACAGGATTCAGCTCCTATAATTCACCCCTCCACTTT. This codes for CASPNPKTGFSSYNSPLHF.